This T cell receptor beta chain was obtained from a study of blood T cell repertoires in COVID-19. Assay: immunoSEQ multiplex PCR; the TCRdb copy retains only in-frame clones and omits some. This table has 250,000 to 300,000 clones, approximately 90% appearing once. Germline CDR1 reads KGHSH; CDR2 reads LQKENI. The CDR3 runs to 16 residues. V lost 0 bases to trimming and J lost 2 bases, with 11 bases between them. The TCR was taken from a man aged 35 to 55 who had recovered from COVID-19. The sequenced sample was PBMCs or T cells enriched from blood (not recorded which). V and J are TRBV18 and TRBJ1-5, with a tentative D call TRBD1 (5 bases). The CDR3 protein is CASSPPVRDGNQPQHF. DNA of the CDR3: TGTGCCAGCTCACCACCGGTCAGGGATGGCAATCAGCCCCAGCATTTT.